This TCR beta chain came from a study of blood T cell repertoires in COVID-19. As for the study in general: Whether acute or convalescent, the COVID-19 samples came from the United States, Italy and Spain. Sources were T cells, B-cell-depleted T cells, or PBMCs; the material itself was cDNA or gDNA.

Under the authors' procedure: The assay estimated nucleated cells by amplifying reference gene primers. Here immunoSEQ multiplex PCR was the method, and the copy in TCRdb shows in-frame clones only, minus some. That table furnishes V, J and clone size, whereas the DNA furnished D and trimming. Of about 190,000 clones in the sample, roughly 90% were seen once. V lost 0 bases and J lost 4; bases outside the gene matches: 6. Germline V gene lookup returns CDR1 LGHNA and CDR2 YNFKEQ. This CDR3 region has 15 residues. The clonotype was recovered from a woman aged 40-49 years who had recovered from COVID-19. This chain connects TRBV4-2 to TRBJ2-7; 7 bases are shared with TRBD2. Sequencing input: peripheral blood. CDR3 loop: CASSQDFREAYEQYF. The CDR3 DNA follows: TGTGCCAGCAGCCAAGATTTTCGGGAGGCGTACGAGCAGTACTTC.